The source of this T cell receptor (beta chain) is a study of T-cell memory formation after mild COVID-19. Study overall: Most TCR clusters belonged to a single donor.

Study-wide results and limits: Clones contracting over day 15 to 85 were CD4/CD8 balanced, with later expanders leaning CD4+. Mainly CM and EM harbored the contracting CD4+ clones; mainly EMRA harbored the CD8+ ones.

CDR1 is SGHDT, CDR2 YYEEEE, per germline. This CDR3 is built from 16 residues. With 2 bases removed from V and 0 bases from J, the gap between germline ends came to 14 bases. 5'RACE with constant-segment primers built TCRalpha and TCRbeta cDNA libraries with UMIs. In TCRdb, the 5' RACE reads were re-called with MiXCR into one record per CDR3 protein. This table holds 120,000 to 150,000 distinct CDR3 sequences, about 6.1% found once. For this clonotype: Its specificity is not known.

The V gene is TRBV5-6, the J gene TRBJ1-1; no definite D call. This receptor was taken from an adult woman who had mild COVID-19 (a few samples of this study predate the infection). Cell type and time point are not known. Material: PBMCs or a T cell subset sorted from them (not recorded which). Here the CDR3 DNA reads TGTGCCAGCAGCTTTAGAGGTTCCCCCCTGAACACTGAAGCTTTCTTT. It yields the protein CASSFRGSPLNTEAFF.